The 3 T cell receptor beta chains in this list originate from one sample, sequenced in a study of OX40 agonist ivuxolimab in advanced cancers. This table comes from immunoSEQ multiplex PCR, and its TCRdb copy is limited to in-frame clones, with some not included. The data show 70,000 to 100,000 clones, about 88% seen once. The specimen was CD4+ or CD8+ T cells sorted from blood, collected in a trial of the OX40 agonist ivuxolimab. The source is an adult with an advanced solid tumor such as melanoma, head and neck, liver or kidney cancer.

The chain carries TRBV6-4 and TRBJ1-1; 8 bases fit TRBD1. Per the germline V gene, CDR1 is MRHNA and CDR2 is SNTAGT. This CDR3 spans 14 amino acids. J gave up 7 bases and V 5 bases, and 9 bases lay outside the gene matches. CDR3 bases: TGTGCCAGCAGTTTACATACACAGGGGGGTGAAGCTTTCTTT. Protein product: CASSLHTQGGEAFF.

This clone was recorded only once. The chain employs TRBV16 and TRBJ1-5, with D perhaps matching TRBD1 (6 bases). V lost 2 bases and J 2 bases, leaving 19 bases between the germline ends. CDR1 is KGHSY, CDR2 FQNENV, per germline. The CDR3 runs 18 residues. The CDR3 protein is CASSQRGGRIPGNQPQHF. Written as DNA, the CDR3 is TGTGCCAGCAGCCAACGGGGGGGCAGGATACCTGGCAATCAGCCCCAGCATTTT. Supplemented by reference TRBV16 and TRBJ1-5, the full variable domain reads GEEVAQTPKHLVRGEGQKAKLYCAPIKGHSYVFWYQQVLKNEFKFLISFQNENVFDETGMPKERFSAKCLPNSPCSLEIQATKLEDSAVYFCASSQRGGRIPGNQPQHFGDGTRLSIL.

The CDR3 coding sequence is TGTGCCAGCAGCCAAGACCCCGACAGCTACTATGGCTACACCTTC. Translating gives CASSQDPDSYYGYTF. The rearrangement joins TRBV4-2 to TRBJ1-2; D possibly corresponds to TRBD1 (5 bases). Germline V lookup: CDR1 LGHNA, CDR2 YNFKEQ. The CDR3 is 15 amino acids. V gave up 0 bases and J gave up 3 bases, with 11 bases separating them.